What follows are 7 T cell receptor beta chains derived from one specimen sequenced in a study of PD-L1 blockade in urothelial cancer. TCRdb's copy holds only in-frame clones and misses some; the assay was immunoSEQ multiplex PCR. Seen here are about 43,000 clones, about 83% observed once, and the top ten hold approximately 15%. The time point here: peripheral blood 6 weeks after treatment start. The sequencing used PBMCs, collected around atezolizumab (anti-PD-L1) treatment. Receptor source: a man in his 60s with urothelial cancer.

This clone was recorded at least ten times. The rearrangement joins TRBV4-1 to TRBJ1-2, with 7 bases identical to TRBD1. Trimming cost V 0 bases and J 3 bases; bases outside gene matches: 10. CDR1 is MGHRA, CDR2 YSYEKL, per germline. CDR3 length: 17 amino acids. CDR3 amino acids: CASSQDSRRGAYYGYTF. The CDR3 DNA follows: TGCGCCAGCAGCCAAGATAGTCGCAGGGGGGCGTACTATGGCTACACCTTC.

The genes are TRBV2 and TRBJ1-2; the match to TRBD1 covers 11 bases. The length of the CDR3 is 14 residues. J lost 2 bases, V lost 6 bases, and 2 bases had no gene match. Germline values: CDR1 SNHLY, CDR2 FYNNEI. In DNA, the CDR3 is TGTGCCAGCAGGGGGACAGGGGGAAACTATGGCTACACCTTC. It is translated as CASRGTGGNYGYTF. Together with reference TRBV2 and TRBJ1-2, the CDR3 gives the full variable domain: EPEVTQTPSHQVTQMGQEVILRCVPISNHLYFYWYRQILGQKVEFLVSFYNNEISEKSEIFDDQFSVERPDGSNFTLKIRSTKLEDSAMYFCASRGTGGNYGYTFGSGTRLTVV.

This clone has just a few counts. This chain joins TRBV6-6 and TRBJ1-5; the match to TRBD1 covers 7 bases. CDR1 MNHNY and CDR2 SVGAGI come from the germline V gene (reference sequence). J gave up 5 bases and V 6 bases, and 7 bases lay outside the gene matches. The CDR3 sequence is 14 residues long. DNA of the CDR3: TGTGCCAGCAGCCCAGGGACAGAGGATCAGCCCCAGCATTTT. It encodes CASSPGTEDQPQHF.

The chain employs TRBV19 and TRBJ1-5; TRBD1 might be the D (5 bases). Germline CDR1 is LNHDA and CDR2 is SQIVND (reference sequence). The CDR3 contains 14 residues. Deletions cut 1 base from V and 5 bases from J, with 9 bases between. DNA for the CDR3: TGTGCCAGTAGTATAGGGGGAGGGGATCAGCCCCAGCATTTT. Its protein product is CASSIGGGDQPQHF.

The rearrangement links TRBV28 to TRBJ1-1; D is ambiguous. CDR1 and CDR2 from the germline V gene are MDHEN and SYDVKM. This CDR3 is built from 15 residues. V was clipped by 5 bases and J by 2 bases, with 15 bases between them. The CDR3 region is CASSAEGGINTEAFF. CDR3 coding DNA: TGTGCCAGCAGTGCGGAAGGAGGGATCAACACTGAAGCTTTCTTT.

The chain uses TRBV19 and TRBJ2-3, with no clear D. Germline loops: CDR1 LNHDA, CDR2 SQIVND (reference sequence). The CDR3 totals 14 residues. V shed 3 bases and J shed 2 bases, with 9 bases lying between them. The CDR3 DNA sequence: TGTGCCAGTAGTATTTCCAGCGACACAGATACGCAGTATTTT. Translated: CASSISSDTDTQYF.

This clone was counted a single time. The chain has TRBV6-1 and TRBJ2-5, with D perhaps matching TRBD2 (5 bases). Looked up from germline, CDR1 is MNHNS and CDR2 is SASEGT. Deletions cut 1 base from V and 3 bases from J, with 9 bases between. The CDR3 has 14 amino acids. CDR3 amino acids: CASSEGMGEETQYF. In DNA form, the CDR3 reads TGTGCCAGCAGTGAAGGGATGGGAGAAGAGACCCAGTACTTC.